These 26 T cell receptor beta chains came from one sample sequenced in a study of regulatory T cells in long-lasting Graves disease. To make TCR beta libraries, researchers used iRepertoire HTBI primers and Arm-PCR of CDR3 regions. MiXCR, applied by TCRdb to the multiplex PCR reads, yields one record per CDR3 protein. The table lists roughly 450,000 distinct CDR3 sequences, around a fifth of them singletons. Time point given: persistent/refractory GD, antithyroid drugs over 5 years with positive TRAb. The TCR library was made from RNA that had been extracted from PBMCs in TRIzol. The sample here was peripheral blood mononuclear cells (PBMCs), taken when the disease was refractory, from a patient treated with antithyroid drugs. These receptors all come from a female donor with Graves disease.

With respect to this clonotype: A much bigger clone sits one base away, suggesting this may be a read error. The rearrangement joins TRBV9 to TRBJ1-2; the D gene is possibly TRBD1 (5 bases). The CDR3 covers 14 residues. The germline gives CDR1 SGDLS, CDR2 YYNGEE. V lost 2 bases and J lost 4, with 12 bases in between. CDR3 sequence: CASSVRGAGYGYTF. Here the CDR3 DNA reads TGTGCCAGCAGCGTGCGAGGGGCTGGCTATGGCTACACCTTC.

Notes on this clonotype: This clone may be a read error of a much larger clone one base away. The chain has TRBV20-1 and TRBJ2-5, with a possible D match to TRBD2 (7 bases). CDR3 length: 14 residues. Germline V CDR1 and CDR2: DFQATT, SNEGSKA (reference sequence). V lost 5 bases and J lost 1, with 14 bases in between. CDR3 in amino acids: CSAYGGPLQETQYF. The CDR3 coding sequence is TGCAGTGCTTACGGGGGGCCGCTCCAAGAGACCCAGTACTTC.

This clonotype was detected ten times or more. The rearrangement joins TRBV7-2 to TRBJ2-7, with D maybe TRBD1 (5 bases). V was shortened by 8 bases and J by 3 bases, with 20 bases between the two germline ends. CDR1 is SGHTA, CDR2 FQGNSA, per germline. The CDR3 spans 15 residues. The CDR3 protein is CASRKTQSQGYEQYF. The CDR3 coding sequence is TGTGCCAGCCGCAAGACCCAGTCCCAGGGCTACGAGCAGTACTTC.

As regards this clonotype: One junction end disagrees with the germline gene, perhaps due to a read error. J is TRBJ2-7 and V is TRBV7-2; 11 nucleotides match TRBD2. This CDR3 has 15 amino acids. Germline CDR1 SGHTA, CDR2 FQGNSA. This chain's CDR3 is CASSSTSGNTYERYF. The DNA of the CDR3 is TGTGCCAGCAGCTCGACTAGCGGGAACACCTACGAGCGGTACTTC.

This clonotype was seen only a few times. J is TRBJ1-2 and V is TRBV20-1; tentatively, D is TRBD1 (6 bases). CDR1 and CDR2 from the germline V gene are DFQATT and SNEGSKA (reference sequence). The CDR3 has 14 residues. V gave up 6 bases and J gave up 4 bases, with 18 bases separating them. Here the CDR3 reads CSAPGPQGGYGYTF. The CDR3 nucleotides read TGCAGTGCGCCGGGACCACAGGGCGGCTATGGCTACACCTTC.

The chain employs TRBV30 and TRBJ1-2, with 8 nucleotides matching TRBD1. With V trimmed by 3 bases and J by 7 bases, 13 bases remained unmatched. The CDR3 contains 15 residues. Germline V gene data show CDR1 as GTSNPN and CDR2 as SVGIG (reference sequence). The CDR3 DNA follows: TGTGCCTGGAGCCAAACCCTCCAGGGGGCGGCTGGCTACACCTTC. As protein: CAWSQTLQGAAGYTF.

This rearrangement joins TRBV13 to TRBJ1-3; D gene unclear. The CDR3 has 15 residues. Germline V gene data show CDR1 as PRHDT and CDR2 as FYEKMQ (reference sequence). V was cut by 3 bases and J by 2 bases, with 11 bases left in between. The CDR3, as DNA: TGTGCCAGCAGCTTCACCGGGGATCCTGGAAACACCATATATTTT. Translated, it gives CASSFTGDPGNTIYF.

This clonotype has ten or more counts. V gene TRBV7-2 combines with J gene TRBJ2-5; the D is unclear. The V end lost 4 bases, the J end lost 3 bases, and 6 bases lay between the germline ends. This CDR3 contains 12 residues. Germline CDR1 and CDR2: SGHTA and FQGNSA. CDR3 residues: CASSWMEETQYF. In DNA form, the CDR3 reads TGTGCCAGCAGCTGGATGGAAGAGACCCAGTACTTC.

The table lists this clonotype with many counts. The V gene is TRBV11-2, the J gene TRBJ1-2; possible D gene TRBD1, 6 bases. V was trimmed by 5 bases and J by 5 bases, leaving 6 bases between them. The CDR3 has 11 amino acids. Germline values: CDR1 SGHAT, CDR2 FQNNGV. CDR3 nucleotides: TGTGCCAGCAGCGGGACATATGGCTACACCTTC. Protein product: CASSGTYGYTF.

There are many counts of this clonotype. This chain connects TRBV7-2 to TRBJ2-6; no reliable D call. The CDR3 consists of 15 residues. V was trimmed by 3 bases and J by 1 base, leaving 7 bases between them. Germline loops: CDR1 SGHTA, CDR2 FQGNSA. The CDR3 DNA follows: TGTGCCAGCAGCTTGGACGGATCTGGGGCCAACGTCCTGACTTTC. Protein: CASSLDGSGANVLTF.

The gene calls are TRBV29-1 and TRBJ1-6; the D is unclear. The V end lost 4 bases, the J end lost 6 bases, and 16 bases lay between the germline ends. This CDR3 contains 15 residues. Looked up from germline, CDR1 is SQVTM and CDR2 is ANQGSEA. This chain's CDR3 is CSVAFSAGPNSPLHF. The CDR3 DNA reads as TGCAGCGTTGCCTTCTCGGCAGGCCCTAATTCACCCCTCCACTTT.

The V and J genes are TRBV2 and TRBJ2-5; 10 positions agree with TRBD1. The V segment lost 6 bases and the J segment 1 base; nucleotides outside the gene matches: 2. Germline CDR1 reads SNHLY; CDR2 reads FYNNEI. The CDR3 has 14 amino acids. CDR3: CASRRDRGQETQYF. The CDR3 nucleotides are TGTGCCAGCAGGCGGGACAGGGGCCAAGAGACCCAGTACTTC.

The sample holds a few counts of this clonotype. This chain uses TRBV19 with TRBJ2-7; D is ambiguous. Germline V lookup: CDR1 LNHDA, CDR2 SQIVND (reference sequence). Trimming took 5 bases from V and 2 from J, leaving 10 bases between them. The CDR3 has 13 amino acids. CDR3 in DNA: TGTGCCAGTAGTCCCCGACAAGCCTACGAGCAGTACTTC. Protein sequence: CASSPRQAYEQYF.

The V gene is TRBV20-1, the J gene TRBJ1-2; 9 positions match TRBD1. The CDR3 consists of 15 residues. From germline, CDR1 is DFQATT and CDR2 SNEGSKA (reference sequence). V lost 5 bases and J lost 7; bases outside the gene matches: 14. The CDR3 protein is CSAHPFRDRESGYTF. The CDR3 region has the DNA TGCAGTGCTCATCCTTTTCGGGACAGGGAATCTGGCTACACCTTC.

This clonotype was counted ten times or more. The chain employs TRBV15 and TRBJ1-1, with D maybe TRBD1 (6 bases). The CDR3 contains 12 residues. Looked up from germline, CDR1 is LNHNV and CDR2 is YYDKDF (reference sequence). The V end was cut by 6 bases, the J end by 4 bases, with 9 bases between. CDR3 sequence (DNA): TGTGCCACCAGTGAGGGGGGCACTGAAGCTTTCTTT. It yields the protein CATSEGGTEAFF.

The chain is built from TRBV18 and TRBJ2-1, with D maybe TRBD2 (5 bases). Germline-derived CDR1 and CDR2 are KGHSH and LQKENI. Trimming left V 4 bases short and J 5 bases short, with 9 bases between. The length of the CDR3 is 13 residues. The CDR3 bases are TGTGCCAGCTCACAGATCGGGAACAATGAGCAGTTCTTC. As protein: CASSQIGNNEQFF. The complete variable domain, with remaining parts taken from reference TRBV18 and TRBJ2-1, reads NAGVMQNPRHLVRRRGQEARLRCSPMKGHSHVYWYRQLPEEGLKFMVYLQKENIIDESGMPKERFSAEFPKEGPSILRIQQVVRGDSAAYFCASSQIGNNEQFFGPGTRLTVL.

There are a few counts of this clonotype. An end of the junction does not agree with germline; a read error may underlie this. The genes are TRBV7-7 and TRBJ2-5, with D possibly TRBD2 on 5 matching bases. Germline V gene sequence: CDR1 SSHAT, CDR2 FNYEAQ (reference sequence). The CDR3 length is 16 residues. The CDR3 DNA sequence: TGTGCTAGCAGCTTAAGGAGGACGGGTCCAACGGCGGCCCAGTACTTC. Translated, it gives CASSLRRTGPTAAQYF. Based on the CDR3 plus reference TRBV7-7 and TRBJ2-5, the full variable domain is GAGVSQSPRYKVTKRGQDVTLRCDPISSHATLYWYQQALGQGPEFLTYFNYEAQPDKSGLPSDRFSAERPEGSISTLTIQRTEQRDSAMYRCASSLRRTGPTAAQYFGPGTRLLVL.

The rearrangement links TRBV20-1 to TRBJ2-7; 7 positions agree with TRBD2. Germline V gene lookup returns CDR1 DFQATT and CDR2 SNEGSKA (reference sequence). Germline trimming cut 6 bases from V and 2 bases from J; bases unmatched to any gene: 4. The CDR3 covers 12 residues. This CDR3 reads CSAREDPYEQYF. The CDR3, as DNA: TGCAGTGCCCGGGAGGATCCCTACGAGCAGTACTTC.

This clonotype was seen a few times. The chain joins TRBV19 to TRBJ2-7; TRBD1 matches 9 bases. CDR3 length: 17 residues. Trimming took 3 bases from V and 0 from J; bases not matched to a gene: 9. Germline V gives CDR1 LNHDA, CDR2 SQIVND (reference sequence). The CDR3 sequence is CASSIARDRDFSYEQYF. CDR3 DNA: TGTGCCAGTAGTATCGCCCGGGACAGGGATTTCTCCTACGAGCAGTACTTC.

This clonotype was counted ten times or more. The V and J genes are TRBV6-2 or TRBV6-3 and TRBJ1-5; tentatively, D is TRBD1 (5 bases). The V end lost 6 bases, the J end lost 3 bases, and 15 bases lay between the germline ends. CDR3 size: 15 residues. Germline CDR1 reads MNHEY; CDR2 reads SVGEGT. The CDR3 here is CASSPQQVLNQPQHF. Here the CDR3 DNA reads TGTGCCAGCAGCCCCCAACAGGTCCTCAATCAGCCCCAGCATTTT.

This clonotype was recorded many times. This chain's CDR3 is CASSRPGAGETQYF. The CDR3 DNA reads TGTGCCAGCAGTCGGCCGGGGGCAGGGGAGACCCAGTACTTC. The chain carries TRBV6-1 and TRBJ2-5, with D tentatively TRBD1 or TRBD2 (6 bases each). The V end was cut by 5 bases, the J end by 5 bases, with 15 bases between. From germline, CDR1 is MNHNS and CDR2 SASEGT. This CDR3 comprises 14 residues.

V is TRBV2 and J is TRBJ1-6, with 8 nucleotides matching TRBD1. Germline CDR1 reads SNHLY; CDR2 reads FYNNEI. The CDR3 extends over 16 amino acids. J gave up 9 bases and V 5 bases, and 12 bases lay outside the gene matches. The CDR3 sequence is CASSYQTGAGGSPLHF. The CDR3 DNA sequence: TGTGCCAGCAGTTACCAGACAGGGGCCGGGGGTTCACCCCTCCACTTT.

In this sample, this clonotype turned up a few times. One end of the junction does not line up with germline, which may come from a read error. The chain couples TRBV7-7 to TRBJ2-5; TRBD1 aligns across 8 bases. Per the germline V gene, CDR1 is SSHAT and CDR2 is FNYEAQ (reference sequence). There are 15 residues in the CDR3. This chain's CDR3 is CASSAMTGAQETQYF. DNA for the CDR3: TGTGCTAGCAGCGCGATGACAGGGGCCCAGGAGACCCAGTACTTC.

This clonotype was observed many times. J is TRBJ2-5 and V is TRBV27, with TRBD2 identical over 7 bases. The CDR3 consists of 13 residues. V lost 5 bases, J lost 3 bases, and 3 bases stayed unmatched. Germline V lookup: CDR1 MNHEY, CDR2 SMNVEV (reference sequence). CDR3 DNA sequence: TGTGCCAGCAGTGGACTAGACGAAGAGACCCAGTACTTC. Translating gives CASSGLDEETQYF.

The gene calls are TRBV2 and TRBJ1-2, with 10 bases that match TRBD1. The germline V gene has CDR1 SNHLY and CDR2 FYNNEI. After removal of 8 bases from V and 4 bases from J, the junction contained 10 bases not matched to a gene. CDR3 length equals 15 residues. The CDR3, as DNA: TGTGCCAGCTTTGCCGGGACAGGGGTTCCCTATGGCTACACCTTC. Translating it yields CASFAGTGVPYGYTF.

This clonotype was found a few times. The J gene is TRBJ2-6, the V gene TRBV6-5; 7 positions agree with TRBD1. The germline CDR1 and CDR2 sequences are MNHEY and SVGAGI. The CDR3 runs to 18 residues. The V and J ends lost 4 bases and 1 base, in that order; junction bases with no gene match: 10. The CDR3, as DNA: TGTGCCAGCAGTTCGACGACAGGGCAGAGGTCTGGGGCCAACGTCCTGACTTTC. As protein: CASSSTTGQRSGANVLTF.